The next 24 T cell receptor beta chains were all read from a single sample in a study of blood T cell repertoires in COVID-19. Sequencing used immunoSEQ multiplex PCR; TCRdb keeps in-frame clones, though not all of them. Of some 120,000 clones detected, about 91% appear once; the ten largest clones hold nearly 0.9%. Specimen: peripheral blood. The receptors were gathered from a woman in her forties or fifties with active or convalescent COVID-19.

J is TRBJ2-3 and V is TRBV15, with D maybe TRBD2 (7 bases). Germline V lookup: CDR1 LNHNV, CDR2 YYDKDF (reference sequence). The CDR3 runs 17 residues. V was trimmed by 5 bases and J by 6 bases, leaving 24 bases between them. The CDR3 DNA follows: TGTGCCACCAGCTCGCGCCCTAGGGGGAGGGGAGGGGATACGCAGTATTTT. It yields the protein CATSSRPRGRGGDTQYF.

The chain has TRBV7-9 and TRBJ2-1; TRBD1 might be the D (6 bases). Germline CDR1 reads SEHNR; CDR2 reads FQNEAQ (reference sequence). Trimming took 2 bases from V and 10 from J, leaving 15 bases between them. The CDR3 runs 14 residues. CDR3 amino acids: CASSLSNRGTEQFF. The CDR3 DNA sequence: TGTGCCAGCAGCTTATCCAACCGAGGGACAGAGCAGTTCTTC.

This clone came up once. The chain is built from TRBV10-3 and TRBJ1-4; D may be TRBD1 (6 bases). Germline values: CDR1 ENHRY, CDR2 SYGVKD. The CDR3 is 15 amino acids. V was cut by 4 bases and J by 4 bases, with 13 bases left in between. CDR3 coding DNA: TGTGCCATCAGTGTGGTACAGGGAGATAATGAAAAACTGTTTTTT. Residues: CAISVVQGDNEKLFF.

The V gene is TRBV25-1, the J gene TRBJ2-3; D unclear. The V end lost 2 bases, the J end lost 3 bases, and 9 bases lay between the germline ends. Germline CDR1 and CDR2: MGHDK and SYGVNS. The CDR3 sequence is 14 residues long. This CDR3 is CASSEEYTTDTQYF. For the CDR3, the DNA is TGTGCCAGCAGTGAAGAATACACAACAGATACGCAGTATTTT.

This chain links TRBV5-6 with TRBJ1-1; tentatively, D is TRBD1 (5 bases). The ends were cut back, 2 bases at V and 5 bases at J, with 13 bases in the middle. The germline V gene encodes CDR1 SGHDT and CDR2 YYEEEE. The CDR3 is 14 residues long. The CDR3: CASSLDRVSTEAFF. Here the CDR3 DNA reads TGTGCCAGCAGCTTAGACAGAGTTTCGACTGAAGCTTTCTTT.

This sequence joins TRBV11-2 and TRBJ1-2; D is ambiguous. The germline V gene encodes CDR1 SGHAT and CDR2 FQNNGV. With 5 bases removed from V and 5 bases from J, the gap between germline ends came to 12 bases. The CDR3 runs 13 residues. The CDR3 nucleotides read TGTGCCAGCAGCGCGGCGGGAGGGTATGGCTACACCTTC. It encodes CASSAAGGYGYTF.

The chain uses TRBV11-3 and TRBJ2-2; D gene unclear. V lost 5 bases to trimming and J lost 8 bases, with 9 bases between them. The CDR3 is 12 amino acids. The germline V gene has CDR1 SGHNT and CDR2 YENEEA. CDR3 nucleotides: TGTGCCAGCAGCCAGACAAAGGGGGAGCTGTTTTTT. Amino acid sequence: CASSQTKGELFF.

The rearrangement links TRBV6-6 to TRBJ1-2; D might be TRBD1 (5 bases). V was clipped by 0 bases and J by 1 base, with 6 bases between them. This CDR3 is 14 amino acids long. Germline lookup yields CDR1 MNHNY and CDR2 SVGAGI (reference sequence). The CDR3 reads CASSYSDSNYGYTF. CDR3 coding DNA: TGTGCCAGCAGTTACTCCGACAGTAACTATGGCTACACCTTC.

V is TRBV23-1 and J is TRBJ2-7, with D unresolved. TRBV23-1 is noted as an ORF with a role that remains uncertain. The V end lost 4 bases, the J end lost 4 bases, and 11 bases lay between the germline ends. This CDR3 is built from 13 residues. The chain's CDR3 is CASSRVLYYEQYF. DNA of the CDR3: TGCGCCAGCAGTCGCGTCTTATATTACGAGCAGTACTTC.

The V and J genes are TRBV6-5 and TRBJ2-7; perhaps TRBD2 as D (6 bases). Trimming shortened V by 6 bases and J by 6 bases, and 18 bases separated the two germline ends. This CDR3 has 14 residues. Per germline, CDR1 MNHEY and CDR2 SVGAGI. The DNA of the CDR3 is TGTGCCAGCAGGAATGGTGTTTCGGGACTCGAGCAGTACTTC. Protein product: CASRNGVSGLEQYF.

The DNA for the CDR3 is TGTGCCAGCAGTGACTCCGGGAAATTCGACTATGGCTACACCTTC. Amino acid sequence: CASSDSGKFDYGYTF. The rearrangement uses TRBV7-9 and TRBJ1-2; no reliable D call. The V and J ends lost 6 bases and 3 bases respectively, with 17 bases between them. The CDR3 has 15 residues. The germline V gene encodes CDR1 SEHNR and CDR2 FQNEAQ (reference sequence).

J is TRBJ2-3 and V is TRBV19; 9 bases agree with TRBD2. Germline V gene data show CDR1 as LNHDA and CDR2 as SQIVND (reference sequence). The junction had 6 bases not matched to a gene; V was cut back by 5 bases and J by 6 bases. The CDR3 contains 14 residues. CDR3 sequence reads: CASSLGLASDTQYF. The CDR3 coding sequence is TGTGCCAGTAGTTTGGGACTAGCAAGCGATACGCAGTATTTT.

J is TRBJ1-5 and V is TRBV19; D is uncertain. Trimming took off 9 bases at V and 1 base at J, with 16 bases between the two ends. There are 15 residues in the CDR3. CDR1 is LNHDA and CDR2 is SQIVND in the germline V gene (reference sequence). In DNA, the CDR3 is TGTGCCAGCCGATTACTACAGCGGAGCAATCAGCCCCAGCATTTT. Translating it yields CASRLLQRSNQPQHF.

This clone was seen just once. The V and J genes are TRBV30 and TRBJ1-1; a possible D gene is TRBD1 (5 bases). The length of the CDR3 is 12 residues. V lost 5 bases and J lost 4, with 11 bases in between. The V gene's germline CDR1 is GTSNPN and CDR2 SVGIG (reference sequence). The CDR3 coding sequence is TGTGCCTGGGTAGGGGTGGGCACTGAAGCTTTCTTT. This translates into CAWVGVGTEAFF. Full variable domain (rest looked up from reference TRBV30 and TRBJ1-1): SQTIHQWPATLVQPVGSPLSLECTVEGTSNPNLYWYRQAAGRGLQLLFYSVGIGQISSEVPQNLSASRPQDRQFILSSKKLLLSDSGFYLCAWVGVGTEAFFGQGTRLTVV.

The J gene is TRBJ1-1, the V gene TRBV27; D is possibly TRBD1 (5 bases). Germline lookup yields CDR1 MNHEY and CDR2 SMNVEV (reference sequence). V lost 0 bases and J 5 bases, leaving 13 bases between the germline ends. This CDR3 region has 15 residues. CDR3 bases: TGTGCCAGCAGTTTATCGACAGTGTTTAGGACTGAAGCTTTCTTT. Residues: CASSLSTVFRTEAFF.

The rearrangement links TRBV6-6 to TRBJ2-7, with D uncertain. Trimming removed 4 bases at V and 3 bases at J, with 13 bases between. Per the germline V gene, CDR1 is MNHNY and CDR2 is SVGAGI (reference sequence). The CDR3 is made up of 14 amino acids. The CDR3 loop is CASSSHSGYYEQYF. The CDR3 DNA follows: TGTGCCAGCAGTTCCCACTCCGGGTACTACGAGCAGTACTTC.

CDR3 coding DNA: TGTGCCAGCAGCCCTTTGACAGCAAACTATGGCTACACCTTC. This sequence encodes CASSPLTANYGYTF. The chain carries TRBV9 and TRBJ1-2; D possibly corresponds to TRBD1 (5 bases). With 4 bases removed from V and 2 bases from J, the gap between germline ends came to 12 bases. Germline V lookup: CDR1 SGDLS, CDR2 YYNGEE. The CDR3 spans 14 residues.

The V call is TRBV9, the J call TRBJ1-3; no clear D. Germline lookup yields CDR1 SGDLS and CDR2 YYNGEE. Trimming left V 0 bases short and J 3 bases short, with 10 bases between. The CDR3 is made up of 15 amino acids. CDR3 sequence (DNA): TGTGCCAGCAGCGTAGACCGAAGAGGTGGAAACACCATATATTTT. Translated: CASSVDRRGGNTIYF.

The genes are TRBV5-8 and TRBJ2-7; maybe TRBD1 (7 bases). CDR3 length: 15 residues. Germline CDR1 SGHTS, CDR2 YDEGEE. V was shortened by 0 bases and J by 2 bases, with 12 bases between the two germline ends. CDR3 sequence (DNA): TGTGCCAGCAGCTTGGGGCAGGGGGGACCCTACGAGCAGTACTTC. This sequence encodes CASSLGQGGPYEQYF.

The chain combines TRBV19 with TRBJ2-3, with D tentatively TRBD1 (6 bases). The germline CDR1 and CDR2 sequences are LNHDA and SQIVND (reference sequence). V shed 6 bases and J shed 4 bases, with 14 bases lying between them. The CDR3 sequence is 14 residues long. The CDR3 reads CASSVTGTPDTQYF. The CDR3 coding sequence is TGTGCCAGTAGCGTCACAGGGACCCCAGATACGCAGTATTTT.

The chain couples TRBV29-1 to TRBJ1-1, with TRBD1 as a possible D gene (5 bases). From germline, CDR1 is SQVTM and CDR2 ANQGSEA. With 6 bases removed from V and 3 bases from J, the gap between germline ends came to 11 bases. The CDR3 is 12 residues long. CDR3 sequence: CSVGGWDTEAFF. CDR3 in DNA: TGCAGCGTCGGGGGATGGGACACTGAAGCTTTCTTT.

V gene TRBV6-6 combines with J gene TRBJ1-1; D is unresolved. Germline CDR1 reads MNHNY; CDR2 reads SVGAGI (reference sequence). There are 13 residues in the CDR3. The germline V and J ends were trimmed by 8 bases and 0 bases, with 10 bases remaining between them. CDR3 protein: CASLRHLNTEAFF. In DNA form, the CDR3 reads TGTGCCAGCCTTAGACATTTGAACACTGAAGCTTTCTTT.

V usage is TRBV6-2 or TRBV6-3 and J usage is TRBJ2-3; D is uncertain. CDR1 and CDR2 from the germline V gene are MNHEY and SVGEGT. The CDR3 totals 13 residues. V was trimmed by 4 bases and J by 5 bases, leaving 10 bases between them. The CDR3 DNA follows: TGTGCCAGCAGTTTACGGGTGGGAGATACGCAGTATTTT. This codes for CASSLRVGDTQYF.

The genes are TRBV19 and TRBJ1-2; D not certain. The CDR3 has 14 amino acids. The V end lost 4 bases, the J end lost 5 bases, and 14 bases lay between the germline ends. The germline CDR1 and CDR2 sequences are LNHDA and SQIVND (reference sequence). CDR3 nucleotides: TGTGCCAGTAGTACCCTCCCGGCGGATTATGGCTACACCTTC. It yields the protein CASSTLPADYGYTF.